The 17 T cell receptor beta chains presented below share a single source sample, sequenced in a study of T cells in Graves' hyperthyroidism and ophthalmopathy. TCR beta CDR3 regions were amplified from RNA transcripts. The TCR CDR3 first-round RT-PCR relied on the HTBI primer set. MiXCR was run by TCRdb on the multiplex PCR reads, yielding one entry per CDR3 protein. The profile covers approximately 590,000 distinct CDR3 sequences, with roughly 14% appearing a single time and roughly 6.6% taken by the ten largest. The sequencing sample was made of blood. The receptors come from a woman in her thirties with Graves' hyperthyroidism.

This clonotype has ten or more counts. V usage is TRBV30 and J usage is TRBJ2-5; the D call may be TRBD1 or TRBD2 (5 bases each). The CDR3 sequence is 17 residues long. Germline V gives CDR1 GTSNPN, CDR2 SVGIG (reference sequence). Trimming stripped 0 bases from V and 0 bases from J, with 17 bases between. In DNA form, the CDR3 reads TGTGCCTGGAGTGTACGGTTTTCGGGGCAGTACCAAGAGACCCAGTACTTC. It encodes CAWSVRFSGQYQETQYF.

To note about this clonotype: A read error may produce the germline difference seen at one junction end. The chain carries TRBV20-1 and TRBJ1-3; 8 nucleotides line up with TRBD1. Per the germline V gene, CDR1 is DFQATT and CDR2 is SNEGSKA (reference sequence). The CDR3 covers 15 residues. CDR3 loop: CSARDRGRSGNTLYF. Written as DNA, the CDR3 is TGCAGTGCTAGAGACAGGGGGCGCTCTGGAAACACCTTATATTTT.

In this sample, this clonotype turned up a few times. This chain joins TRBV9 and TRBJ2-1; 8 nucleotides line up with TRBD2. The germline V gene encodes CDR1 SGDLS and CDR2 YYNGEE. This CDR3 region has 19 residues. V lost 4 bases to trimming and J lost 3 bases; unmatched junction nucleotides: 18. The CDR3 bases are TGTGCCAGCAGCCGTAGGTCCCTGGTAGGGCTAGCGGGCTACAATGAGCAGTTCTTC. Its protein product is CASSRRSLVGLAGYNEQFF.

This clonotype came up a few times. The chain uses TRBV4-2 and TRBJ2-7, with D possibly called TRBD1 or TRBD2 (5 bases each). This CDR3 region has 16 residues. The V end lost 0 bases, the J end lost 12 bases, and 24 bases lay between the germline ends. Germline-derived CDR1 and CDR2 are LGHNA and YNFKEQ. This CDR3 is CASSQDLTGPDHEGYF. Here the CDR3 DNA reads TGTGCCAGCAGCCAAGATTTAACGGGACCGGACCACGAGGGGTACTTC.

This clonotype was picked up a small number of times. J is TRBJ1-1 and V is TRBV6-1, with unresolved D. CDR1 and CDR2 from the germline V gene are MNHNS and SASEGT. This CDR3 spans 13 amino acids. The germline V and J ends were trimmed by 5 bases and 10 bases, with 17 bases remaining between them. The CDR3 is CASSYAATASAFF. CDR3 in DNA: TGTGCCAGCAGTTACGCGGCCACCGCCTCAGCTTTCTTT.

This clonotype appeared many times. This chain links TRBV18 with TRBJ1-5, with no clear D. This CDR3 spans 14 amino acids. Germline-derived CDR1 and CDR2 are KGHSH and LQKENI. Trimming took off 2 bases at V and 7 bases at J, with 12 bases between the two ends. The CDR3 sequence is CASSPGRGWQPQHF. CDR3 DNA: TGTGCCAGCTCACCAGGCCGGGGATGGCAGCCCCAGCATTTT.

This clonotype has a handful of counts. The chain links TRBV6-1 to TRBJ1-1; a weak D match, TRBD1 (6 bases). Germline assignment: CDR1 MNHNS and CDR2 SASEGT. V was clipped by 5 bases and J by 1 base, with 14 bases between them. The CDR3 covers 15 residues. In DNA, the CDR3 is TGTGCCAGCAGTCCCCTGACAGGTTCGAACACTGAAGCTTTCTTT. Protein sequence: CASSPLTGSNTEAFF.

The chain uses TRBV30 and TRBJ2-4; the D gene is possibly TRBD1 (5 bases). The V gene's germline CDR1 is GTSNPN and CDR2 SVGIG (reference sequence). Trimming shortened V by 4 bases and J by 4 bases, and 20 bases separated the two germline ends. This CDR3 is 16 amino acids long. CDR3 region: CAWTSGLVPAKNIQYF. The CDR3 DNA reads as TGTGCCTGGACCTCAGGGTTGGTCCCTGCTAAAAACATTCAGTACTTC.

V is TRBV9 and J is TRBJ2-1, with 9 bases matching TRBD2. V lost 4 bases to trimming and J lost 6 bases; unmatched junction nucleotides: 8. The V gene's germline CDR1 is SGDLS and CDR2 YYNGEE. CDR3 length equals 15 residues. Written as DNA, the CDR3 is TGTGCCAGCAGCCTAAATAGCGGGAGCTCCAATGAGCAGTTCTTC. Translation: CASSLNSGSSNEQFF.

This clonotype was observed many times. The V and J genes are TRBV2 and TRBJ2-7; 10 bases are shared with TRBD1. In germline, CDR1 is SNHLY, CDR2 FYNNEI. The CDR3 spans 15 residues. With 5 bases clipped from V and 4 bases from J, the junction kept 8 bases outside the gene matches. CDR3 nucleotides: TGTGCCAGCAGTAAACCGGGACAGGGGCAATACGAGCAGTACTTC. It translates to CASSKPGQGQYEQYF.

This clonotype has more than one count but fewer than ten. J is TRBJ2-3 and V is TRBV19; D is ambiguous. Germline V gene sequence: CDR1 LNHDA, CDR2 SQIVND (reference sequence). There are 16 residues in the CDR3. The V gene lost 1 base and the J gene lost 5 bases, with 16 bases spanning the gap. The CDR3 loop is CASSIGGSMDVDTQYF. CDR3 nucleotide sequence: TGTGCCAGTAGTATAGGTGGCAGCATGGATGTAGATACGCAGTATTTT.

Ten or more counts support this clonotype. The chain recombines TRBV6-1 with TRBJ1-5; 8 bases map to TRBD1. Germline CDR1 MNHNS, CDR2 SASEGT. J lost 4 bases, V lost 8 bases, and 7 bases had no gene match. The CDR3 has 14 residues. CDR3 protein: CASGTGVENQPQHF. The CDR3 bases are TGTGCCAGCGGGACAGGAGTAGAGAATCAGCCCCAGCATTTT.

J is TRBJ2-2 and V is TRBV30; TRBD2 is a possible D gene (7 bases). In germline, CDR1 is GTSNPN, CDR2 SVGIG (reference sequence). The CDR3 loop spans 16 amino acids. Deletions cut 0 bases from V and 2 bases from J, with 13 bases between. The CDR3 reads CAWSVAGGGNTGELFF. The DNA for the CDR3 is TGTGCCTGGAGTGTCGCCGGCGGGGGCAACACCGGGGAGCTGTTTTTT.

This clonotype came up many times. The V call is TRBV5-8, the J call TRBJ1-2; the D gene is possibly TRBD1 (5 bases). This CDR3 contains 14 residues. V dropped 0 bases and J dropped 0 bases, with 6 bases sitting between them. Per germline, CDR1 SGHTS and CDR2 YDEGEE. CDR3 bases: TGTGCCAGCAGCTTGGTGGGGCCTAACTATGGCTACACCTTC. Protein sequence: CASSLVGPNYGYTF.

This clonotype was counted only a few times. The chain is built from TRBV24-1 and TRBJ2-1; D uncertain. The CDR3 length is 17 residues. The germline CDR1 and CDR2 sequences are KGHDR and SFDVKD. The ends were cut back, 0 bases at V and 0 bases at J, with 11 bases in the middle. DNA for the CDR3: TGTGCCACCAGTGATTTGCCTCATAAGAGCTCCTACAATGAGCAGTTCTTC. Residues: CATSDLPHKSSYNEQFF.

This clonotype was seen many times. The chain has TRBV20-1 and TRBJ2-1, with 10 bases identical to TRBD2. J gave up 5 bases and V 2 bases, and 3 bases lay outside the gene matches. Germline V gene lookup returns CDR1 DFQATT and CDR2 SNEGSKA (reference sequence). The CDR3 loop spans 14 amino acids. The CDR3 DNA sequence: TGCAGTGCTAGACTAGCGGGAGTCCACAATGAGCAGTTCTTC. Residues: CSARLAGVHNEQFF.

Ten or more counts support this clonotype. CDR3 region: CASSLRRGPTDTQYF. The CDR3 DNA sequence: TGTGCCAGCAGTTTGCGTAGGGGCCCCACAGATACGCAGTATTTT. The chain joins TRBV27 to TRBJ2-3; tentatively, D is TRBD1 (5 bases). Germline V CDR1 and CDR2: MNHEY, SMNVEV (reference sequence). The CDR3 spans 15 residues. Between the trimmed V and J ends, which lost 3 bases and 2 bases, there was a span of 12 bases.